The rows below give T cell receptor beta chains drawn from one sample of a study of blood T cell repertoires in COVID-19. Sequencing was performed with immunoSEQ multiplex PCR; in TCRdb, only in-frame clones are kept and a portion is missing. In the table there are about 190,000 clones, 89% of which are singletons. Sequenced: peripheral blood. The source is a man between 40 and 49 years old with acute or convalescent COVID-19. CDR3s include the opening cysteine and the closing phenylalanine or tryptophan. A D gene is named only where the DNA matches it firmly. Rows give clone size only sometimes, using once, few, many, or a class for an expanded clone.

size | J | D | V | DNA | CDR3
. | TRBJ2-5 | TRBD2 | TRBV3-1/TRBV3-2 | TGTGCCAGCAGCCAAGATCCCCCCACTAGCGGGGGAAAAGAGACCCAGTACTTC | CASSQDPPTSGGKETQYF
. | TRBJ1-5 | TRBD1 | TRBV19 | TGTGCCAGTAGTACCCTGGACAGGCCGTCGTTGTCTCAGCCCCAGCATTTT | CASSTLDRPSLSQPQHF
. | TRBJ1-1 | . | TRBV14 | TGTGCCAGCAGCTTACGAAGGGGCAGAGAAGCTTTCTTT | CASSLRRGREAFF
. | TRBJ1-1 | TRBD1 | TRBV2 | TGTGCCAGCAGTGTGGCCGACAGGGGAGGTCCCCCCTACTTT | CASSVADRGGPPYF
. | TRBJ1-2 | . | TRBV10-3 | TGTGCCATCAGTGAGTCACGGGAATATGGCTACACCTTC | CAISESREYGYTF
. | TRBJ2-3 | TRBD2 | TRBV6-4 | TGTGCCAGCAGTCCGGGACTAGCGGGTTATCGGGGAGATACGCAGTATTTT | CASSPGLAGYRGDTQYF
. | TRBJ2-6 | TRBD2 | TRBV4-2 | TGTGCCAGCAGCCATGTTCTGGGGGGGGAAGGCTCTGGGGCCAACGTCCTGACTTTC | CASSHVLGGEGSGANVLTF
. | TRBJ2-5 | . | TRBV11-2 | TGTGCCAGCAGCTCGGGACATCTCCTTGGTACCCAGTACTTC | CASSSGHLLGTQYF
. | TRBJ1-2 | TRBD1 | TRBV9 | TGTGCCAGCAGCGCACCTCCGGGACAGGGGATCTATGGCTACACCTTC | CASSAPPGQGIYGYTF
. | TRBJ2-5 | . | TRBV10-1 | TGCGGGCAAACGGGGGGCCGGGTAATAAAAAGTCTGCAGACCCAGTACTTC | CGQTGGRVIKSLQTQYF
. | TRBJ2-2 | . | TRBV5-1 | TGCGCCAGCAGTCACCGGACAGCGCTGAACACCGGGGAGCTGTTTTTT | CASSHRTALNTGELFF
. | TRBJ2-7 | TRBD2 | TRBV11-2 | TGTGCCAGCAGCCTGGTAGCGGGGGGGCTTGTCGAGCAGTACTTC | CASSLVAGGLVEQYF
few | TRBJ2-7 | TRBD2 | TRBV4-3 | TGCGCCAGCAGCCAAGATTCCCTAGCGGGGCCACTGGGTGAGCAGTACTTC | CASSQDSLAGPLGEQYF
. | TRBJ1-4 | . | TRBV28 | TGTGCCACCATGGCCCGGGACTCGAGTGAAAAACTGTTTTTT | CATMARDSSEKLFF
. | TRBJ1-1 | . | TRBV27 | TGTGCCAGCAGTCCCCCCTTGACAGCGAACACTGAAGCTTTCTTT | CASSPPLTANTEAFF
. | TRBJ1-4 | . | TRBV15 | TGTGCCACCAGCAGAGTTGGGCAATTTGAAAAACTGTTTTTT | CATSRVGQFEKLFF
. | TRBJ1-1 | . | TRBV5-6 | TGTGCCAGCAGCCCCTACGGACAGACCACTGAAGCTTTCTTT | CASSPYGQTTEAFF
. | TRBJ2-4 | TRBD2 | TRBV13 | TGTGCCAGCAGCTTACGGCGGGGGGTTGATCAGTACTTC | CASSLRRGVDQYF
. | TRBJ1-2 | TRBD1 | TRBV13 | TGTGCCAGCAGCGAGACAGGGGCCCCAGCTTATGGCTACACCTTC | CASSETGAPAYGYTF
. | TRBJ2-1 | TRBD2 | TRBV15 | TGTGCCACCAGCCTAGATTGGACTAGCGGGGACAATGAGCAGTTCTTC | CATSLDWTSGDNEQFF
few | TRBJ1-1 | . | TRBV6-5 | TGTGCCAGCAGCCGCGCTCCAGGGAACACTGAAGCTTTCTTT | CASSRAPGNTEAFF
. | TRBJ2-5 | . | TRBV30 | TGTGCCTGTGGCGTTACTAGTAGCGCAGAGACCCAGTACTTC | CACGVTSSAETQYF
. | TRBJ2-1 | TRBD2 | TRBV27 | TGTGCCAGCAGTTTATCAGCGGGGGGGTTTAATGAGCAGTTCTTC | CASSLSAGGFNEQFF
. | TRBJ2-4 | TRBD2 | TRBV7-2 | TGTGCCAGCAGCTTAGTGCCTAGCGGGGGGGCCCGGCACATTCAGTACTTC | CASSLVPSGGARHIQYF
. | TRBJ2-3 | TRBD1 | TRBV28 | TGTGCCAGCAGGTGGACAGGGGAGGATACGCAGTATTTT | CASRWTGEDTQYF
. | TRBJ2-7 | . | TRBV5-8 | TGTGCCAGCAGCTTGGCCTCCGGGTCCTACGAGCAGTACTTC | CASSLASGSYEQYF
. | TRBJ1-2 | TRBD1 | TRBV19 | TGTGCCAGTAGTATAGATTTTTCGACAGGGGACTATGGCTACACCTTC | CASSIDFSTGDYGYTF
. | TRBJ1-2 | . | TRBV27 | TGTGCCACCCGGGGGGGGAGCTATGGCTACACCTTC | CATRGGSYGYTF
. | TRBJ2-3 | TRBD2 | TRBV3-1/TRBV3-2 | TGTGCCAGCAGCCAAGATCCGGGGGGAGGCACAGATACGCAGTATTTT | CASSQDPGGGTDTQYF
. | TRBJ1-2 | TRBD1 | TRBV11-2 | TGTGCCAGCAGCTCCCCGACAGGGGTCACCTATGGCTACACCTTC | CASSSPTGVTYGYTF
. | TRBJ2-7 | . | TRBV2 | TGTGCCAGCAGTGAAGCGCGGGACAGACAAAGGTACGAGCAGTACTTC | CASSEARDRQRYEQYF
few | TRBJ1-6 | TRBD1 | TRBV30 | TGTGCCTGGAGTCCGGGGGGACAGGGATATTCACCCCTCCACTTT | CAWSPGGQGYSPLHF
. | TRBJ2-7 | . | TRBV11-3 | TGTGCCAGCAGCCGCGATGGCTACGAGCAGTACTTC | CASSRDGYEQYF
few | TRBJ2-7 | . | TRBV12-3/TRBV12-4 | TGTGCCAGCAGTTTTGAAGCGCTGGGGCAGTACTTC | CASSFEALGQYF
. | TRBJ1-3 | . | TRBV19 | TGTGCCAGTAGTATAGATCGGTCGGGTTTCTTCTCTGGAAACACCATATATTTT | CASSIDRSGFFSGNTIYF
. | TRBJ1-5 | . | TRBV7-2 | TGTGCCAGCAGCTTAACGACAGGCAATCAGCCCCAGCATTTT | CASSLTTGNQPQHF
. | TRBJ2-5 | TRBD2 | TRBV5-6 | TGTGCCAGCAGCTTGGTCCGGGGGGTACAAGAGACCCAGTACTTC | CASSLVRGVQETQYF
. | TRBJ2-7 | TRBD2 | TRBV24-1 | TGTGCCACCTCGGGAGGGGCAGCAGGGATTTACGAGCAGTACTTC | CATSGGAAGIYEQYF
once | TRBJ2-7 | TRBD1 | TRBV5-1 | TGCGCCAGCAGCCTCGGGGACAGGTCGGGCTACGAGCAGTACTTC | CASSLGDRSGYEQYF
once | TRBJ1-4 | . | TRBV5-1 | TGCGCCAGCAGCTTGGATGGGGGCACTAATGAAAAACTGTTTTTT | CASSLDGGTNEKLFF
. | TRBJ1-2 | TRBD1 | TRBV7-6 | TGTGCCAGCAGCATCAGGGACAGCTCTACCGGAGGCTACACCTTC | CASSIRDSSTGGYTF
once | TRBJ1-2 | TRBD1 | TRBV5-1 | TGCGCCAGCAGCTTGTATTTCGACAGGGGAAACTATGGCTACACCTTC | CASSLYFDRGNYGYTF
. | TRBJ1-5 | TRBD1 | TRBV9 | TGTGCCAGCAGCACAGGACAGGGAAGGGAGCCCCAGCATTTT | CASSTGQGREPQHF
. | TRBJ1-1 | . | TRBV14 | TGTGCCACAGGGTTCGGGACTGAAGCTTTCTTT | CATGFGTEAFF
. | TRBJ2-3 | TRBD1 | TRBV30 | TGTGCCTGGAGCCGGGACAGCTACACAGATACGCAGTATTTT | CAWSRDSYTDTQYF
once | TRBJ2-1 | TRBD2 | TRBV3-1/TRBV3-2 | TGTGCCAGCAGCCCCGGGGGGGCCAGTATGTACAATGAGCAGTTCTTC | CASSPGGASMYNEQFF
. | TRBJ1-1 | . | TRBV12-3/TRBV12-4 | TGTGCCAGCAGTTTTAACGAGGCGACTGAAGCTTTCTTT | CASSFNEATEAFF
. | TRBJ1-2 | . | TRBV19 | TGTGCCAGTAGTACCTTCTGGACAGATGGCTACACCTTC | CASSTFWTDGYTF
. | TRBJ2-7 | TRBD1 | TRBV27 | TGTGCCAGCAGTTTAGTCGGGACAGGGGTTGGGGAGCAGTACTTC | CASSLVGTGVGEQYF
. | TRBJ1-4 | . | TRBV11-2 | TGTGCCAGCAGCCCTACTTACCGTGAAAAACTGTTTTTT | CASSPTYREKLFF
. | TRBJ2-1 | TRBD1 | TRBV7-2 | TGTGCCAGCAGCTCAAGCCAGACAGGGAACCTCGTGGGTGAGCAGTTCTTC | CASSSSQTGNLVGEQFF
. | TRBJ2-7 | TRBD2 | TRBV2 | TGTGCCAGCAGTGAAGTGAGACTAGCGGGGTTGTCCTACGAGCAGTACTTC | CASSEVRLAGLSYEQYF
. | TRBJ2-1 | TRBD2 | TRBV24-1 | TGTGCCACCAGTGAAGTTGGCGGGGGGCTCGGACGAAATGAGCAGTTCTTC | CATSEVGGGLGRNEQFF
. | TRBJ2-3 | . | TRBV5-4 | TGTGCCAGCAGCTCGGCCCCGCGTGGGAGCGGGGATACGCAGTATTTT | CASSSAPRGSGDTQYF
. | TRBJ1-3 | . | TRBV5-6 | TGTGCCAGCAGCTTGGCCACAGACTCTGGAAACACCATATATTTT | CASSLATDSGNTIYF
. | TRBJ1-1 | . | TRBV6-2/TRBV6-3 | TGTGCCAGCAGTTACGGACAGAGTGAAGCTTTCTTT | CASSYGQSEAFF
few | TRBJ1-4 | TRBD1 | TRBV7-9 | TGTGCCAGCAGCAGTACCGGGACAGGGGGTGAAAAACTGTTTTTT | CASSSTGTGGEKLFF
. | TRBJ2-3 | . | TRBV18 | TGTGCCAGCTCACCCCGGACAGACACAGATACGCAGTATTTT | CASSPRTDTDTQYF
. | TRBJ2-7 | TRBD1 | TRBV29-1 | TGCAGCGTAGGACAGGGGGCCTACGAGCAGTACTTC | CSVGQGAYEQYF